These 31 T cell receptor beta chains originate from one sample sequenced in a study of CD8+ T cells in alopecia areata. Investigators isolated RNA and reverse transcribed it into cDNA to act as the sequencing template. Only in-frame clones appear in the TCRdb table, and some are missing; sequencing was by immunoSEQ multiplex PCR. The sample records some 130,000 clones, 50% to 60% being singletons. This specimen was CD4+ T cells sorted from blood, taken at week 0. The origin of the receptors is a human donor with alopecia areata.

A single count supports this clone. This chain connects TRBV2 to TRBJ2-3; perhaps TRBD2 as D (5 bases). The CDR3 is made up of 13 amino acids. The germline gives CDR1 SNHLY, CDR2 FYNNEI. The V end was cut by 0 bases, the J end by 9 bases, with 10 bases between. The CDR3 DNA reads as TGTGCCAGCAGTGAAGCGCAAAGAGGGACGCAGTATTTT. Protein sequence: CASSEAQRGTQYF.

This clone was detected once. The rearrangement uses TRBV2 and TRBJ2-2; D is unresolved. V was clipped by 7 bases and J by 4 bases, with 10 bases between them. This CDR3 contains 13 residues. Germline V gene data show CDR1 as SNHLY and CDR2 as FYNNEI. CDR3 amino acids: CASTRDITGELFF. In DNA, the CDR3 is TGTGCCAGCACTAGAGACATCACCGGGGAGCTGTTTTTT. Full variable domain (remainder filled in from reference TRBV2 and TRBJ2-2): EPEVTQTPSHQVTQMGQEVILRCVPISNHLYFYWYRQILGQKVEFLVSFYNNEISEKSEIFDDQFSVERPDGSNFTLKIRSTKLEDSAMYFCASTRDITGELFFGEGSRLTVL.

The chain joins TRBV4-3 to TRBJ2-2; 11 bases map to TRBD2. V shed 0 bases and J 0 bases; nucleotides not matched to a gene: 15. The CDR3 extends over 22 amino acids. Germline assignment: CDR1 LGHNA and CDR2 YSLEER. As DNA, the CDR3 is TGCGCCAGCAGCCAAGAGTGGGGGACTAGCGGAACACAAACCTCGAACACCGGGGAGCTGTTTTTT. Its protein is CASSQEWGTSGTQTSNTGELFF.

The V gene is TRBV7-2, the J gene TRBJ2-3, with 11 bases that match TRBD2. This CDR3 is 18 amino acids long. The V segment lost 2 bases and the J segment 5 bases; nucleotides outside the gene matches: 12. CDR1 SGHTA and CDR2 FQGNSA come from the germline V gene. The CDR3 DNA is TGTGCCAGCAGCTTAATTTTGGCTAGCGGGGGGCGGAGAGATACGCAGTATTTT. Translation: CASSLILASGGRRDTQYF.

The chain is built from TRBV29-1 and TRBJ1-2; D gene ambiguous. In germline, CDR1 is SQVTM, CDR2 ANQGSEA. With 1 base removed from V and 8 bases from J, the gap between germline ends came to 11 bases. The CDR3 length is 12 residues. The CDR3 DNA sequence: TGCAGCGTTGAAGTCCATTCAGAAGGCTACACCTTC. This gives the protein CSVEVHSEGYTF. The full variable domain, in which reference TRBV29-1 and TRBJ1-2 provide the parts outside the CDR3, is SAVISQKPSRDICQRGTSLTIQCQVDSQVTMMFWYRQQPGQSLTLIATANQGSEATYESGFVIDKFPISRPNLTFSTLTVSNMSPEDSSIYLCSVEVHSEGYTFGSGTRLTVV.

The chain employs TRBV7-2 and TRBJ2-1, with 7 bases lining up with TRBD2. Germline trimming cut 2 bases from V and 7 bases from J; bases unmatched to any gene: 2. The CDR3 is made up of 13 amino acids. The germline gives CDR1 SGHTA, CDR2 FQGNSA. The CDR3 DNA follows: TGTGCCAGCAGCTTAATGGGGGGGAATGAGCAGTTCTTC. The encoded protein is CASSLMGGNEQFF.

The chain joins TRBV19 to TRBJ1-2; 7 bases are shared with TRBD1. Unmatched junction bases numbered 6, after V lost 6 bases and J lost 2 bases. Germline lookup yields CDR1 LNHDA and CDR2 SQIVND (reference sequence). This CDR3 has 14 residues. CDR3 sequence (DNA): TGTGCCAGTAGGGAACAGGGGAGAAACTATGGCTACACCTTC. Translated, it gives CASREQGRNYGYTF.

This clone has a handful of counts. This chain uses TRBV7-9 with TRBJ2-3; D is ambiguous. The CDR3 has 15 amino acids. Looked up from germline, CDR1 is SEHNR and CDR2 is FQNEAQ (reference sequence). Trimming stripped 2 bases from V and 0 bases from J, with 9 bases between. CDR3 nucleotides: TGTGCCAGCAGCTTATTAAGAAGTAGCACAGATACGCAGTATTTT. Translation: CASSLLRSSTDTQYF.

CDR3 sequence (DNA): TGTGCCAGCAGGACAGGGGGCGATCAGCCCCAGCATTTT. Translation gives CASRTGGDQPQHF. The J gene is TRBJ1-5, the V gene TRBV6-5, with 10 nucleotides matching TRBD1. V lost 6 bases and J lost 5; bases outside the gene matches: 1. The CDR3 spans 13 residues. Germline CDR1 MNHEY, CDR2 SVGAGI.

J is TRBJ2-1 and V is TRBV27; 9 bases map to TRBD2. This CDR3 is 17 amino acids long. With V trimmed by 6 bases and J by 9 bases, 18 bases remained unmatched. Germline-derived CDR1 and CDR2 are MNHEY and SMNVEV (reference sequence). DNA of the CDR3: TGTGCCAGCAGCCCCCTCCCCCTCAGCGGGAGGAAAGGTGAGCAGTTCTTC. This gives the protein CASSPLPLSGRKGEQFF.

This clone was counted once. The chain is built from TRBV9 and TRBJ2-5, with 10 bases that match TRBD2. CDR1 and CDR2 from the germline V gene are SGDLS and YYNGEE. The trim removed 4 bases at V and 0 bases at J, leaving 3 bases unmatched. The CDR3 length is 15 residues. CDR3 amino acids: CASSRTSGYQETQYF. CDR3 nucleotides: TGTGCCAGCAGCCGGACTAGCGGTTACCAAGAGACCCAGTACTTC.

The rearrangement uses TRBV7-2 and TRBJ2-5; the D gene is possibly TRBD2 (6 bases). The V end lost 2 bases, the J end lost 5 bases, and 15 bases lay between the germline ends. Germline V gives CDR1 SGHTA, CDR2 FQGNSA. The length of the CDR3 is 15 residues. CDR3 loop: CASSLRGTILETQYF. In DNA form, the CDR3 reads TGTGCCAGCAGCTTACGCGGGACGATTTTGGAGACCCAGTACTTC.

This chain links TRBV5-6 with TRBJ1-2, with no clear D. The germline CDR1 and CDR2 sequences are SGHDT and YYEEEE. V dropped 1 base and J dropped 9 bases, with 10 bases sitting between them. CDR3 length equals 12 residues. As DNA, the CDR3 is TGTGCCAGCAGCTTGAGAGGTCGGAGCTACACCTTC. As protein: CASSLRGRSYTF.

In this sample, this clone is medium-sized. The chain has TRBV2 and TRBJ1-1; TRBD1 matches 7 bases. Germline CDR1 and CDR2: SNHLY and FYNNEI. The CDR3 has 14 amino acids. Trimming cost V 4 bases and J 2 bases; bases outside gene matches: 4. CDR3 sequence (DNA): TGTGCCAGCAGTGCCGGGACAGTTAACACTGAAGCTTTCTTT. It specifies CASSAGTVNTEAFF.

This clone was seen a handful of times. This sequence joins TRBV7-8 and TRBJ1-6, with 7 positions matching TRBD1. The CDR3 is 15 amino acids. Looked up from germline, CDR1 is SGHVS and CDR2 is FQNEAQ. V was pared by 5 bases and J by 9 bases, with 10 bases of the junction left unmatched. The CDR3 sequence is CASSPDRASGSPLHF. The CDR3 nucleotides are TGTGCCAGCAGCCCCGACAGGGCCTCAGGTTCACCCCTCCACTTT.

The V call is TRBV5-6, the J call TRBJ2-3, with TRBD1 matching 9 bases. The CDR3 runs to 16 residues. V lost 0 bases and J lost 6; bases outside the gene matches: 8. Germline-derived CDR1 and CDR2 are SGHDT and YYEEEE. CDR3 loop: CASSLAWDREGDTQYF. CDR3 in DNA: TGTGCCAGCAGCTTGGCGTGGGACAGGGAGGGGGATACGCAGTATTTT.

V is TRBV30 and J is TRBJ2-2; a weak D match, TRBD2 (5 bases). Germline values: CDR1 GTSNPN, CDR2 SVGIG (reference sequence). The CDR3 covers 13 residues. V lost 0 bases to trimming and J lost 5 bases, with 7 bases between them. The chain's CDR3 is CAWSVLVTGELFF. The CDR3 nucleotides are TGTGCCTGGAGTGTACTAGTAACCGGGGAGCTGTTTTTT. Using reference TRBV30 and TRBJ2-2 for the parts outside the CDR3, the full variable domain is SQTIHQWPATLVQPVGSPLSLECTVEGTSNPNLYWYRQAAGRGLQLLFYSVGIGQISSEVPQNLSASRPQDRQFILSSKKLLLSDSGFYLCAWSVLVTGELFFGEGSRLTVL.

CDR3 sequence reads: CASSVRHSSGNTIYF. For the CDR3, the DNA is TGTGCCAGCAGCGTGAGGCACAGCTCTGGAAACACCATATATTTT. J is TRBJ1-3 and V is TRBV9; D is unresolved. The germline CDR1 and CDR2 sequences are SGDLS and YYNGEE. Trimming took off 2 bases at V and 0 bases at J, with 9 bases between the two ends. This CDR3 has 15 residues.

This clone was seen only once. This rearrangement joins TRBV27 to TRBJ2-4; D may be TRBD1 or TRBD2 (7 bases each). The length of the CDR3 is 14 residues. CDR1 and CDR2 (germline): MNHEY, SMNVEV (reference sequence). V lost 6 bases, J lost 7 bases, and 16 bases lay in between. The chain's CDR3 is CASRLQGGGNIQYF. CDR3 nucleotide sequence: TGTGCCAGCAGGCTACAGGGAGGGGGCAACATTCAGTACTTC.

This clone was seen only a few times. This sequence joins TRBV11-2 and TRBJ2-7; D possibly corresponds to TRBD2 (6 bases). The CDR3 spans 13 residues. From germline, CDR1 is SGHAT and CDR2 FQNNGV. Trimming removed 5 bases from V and 1 base from J, with 9 bases in between. CDR3 coding DNA: TGTGCCAGCAGCCCCGGGAGTTCCTACGAGCAGTACTTC. It codes for CASSPGSSYEQYF.

This clone was detected only a few times. The chain recombines TRBV6-5 with TRBJ2-5, with 7 bases matching TRBD1. With 5 bases clipped from V and 1 base from J, the junction kept 4 bases outside the gene matches. Germline assignment: CDR1 MNHEY and CDR2 SVGAGI. This CDR3 is built from 14 residues. The CDR3 reads CASSNWDSQETQYF. The CDR3 DNA sequence: TGTGCCAGCAGTAATTGGGACAGCCAAGAGACCCAGTACTTC.

The table lists this clone with a count of one. The chain carries TRBV6-5 and TRBJ2-1; D may be TRBD1 (6 bases). Deletions cut 6 bases from V and 2 bases from J, with 14 bases between. CDR1 MNHEY and CDR2 SVGAGI come from the germline V gene. The CDR3 sequence is 15 residues long. The CDR3 region is CASRQTGGPYNEQFF. CDR3 DNA sequence: TGTGCCAGCAGACAGACAGGAGGTCCCTACAATGAGCAGTTCTTC.

The chain recombines TRBV5-1 with TRBJ2-1; 10 positions agree with TRBD2. Trimming at V came to 4 bases and at J to 4 bases, leaving 5 bases not matched to a gene. The length of the CDR3 is 15 residues. Germline assignment: CDR1 SGHRS and CDR2 YFSETQ. The DNA for the CDR3 is TGCGCCAGCAGCAGTGGACTAGCGGAATACAATGAGCAGTTCTTC. Its translation: CASSSGLAEYNEQFF.

The CDR3 spells CAISAGTEQYF. The CDR3 nucleotides are TGTGCCATCAGTGCAGGGACCGAGCAGTACTTC. The genes are TRBV10-3 and TRBJ2-7, with D perhaps TRBD1 or TRBD2 (5 bases each). The V end lost 4 bases, the J end lost 6 bases, and 7 bases lay between the germline ends. The CDR3 covers 11 residues. Germline V lookup: CDR1 ENHRY, CDR2 SYGVKD.

The chain employs TRBV28 and TRBJ2-3, with 10 positions matching TRBD2. The V gene's germline CDR1 is MDHEN and CDR2 SYDVKM. With V trimmed by 8 bases and J by 4 bases, 0 bases remained unmatched. This CDR3 is built from 12 residues. The CDR3: CASLAGADTQYF. The CDR3 region has the DNA TGTGCCAGCCTAGCGGGAGCAGATACGCAGTATTTT.

The rearrangement links TRBV5-1 to TRBJ1-2; 10 positions agree with TRBD1. After removal of 0 bases from V and 8 bases from J, the junction contained 7 bases not matched to a gene. From germline, CDR1 is SGHRS and CDR2 YFSETQ. This CDR3 comprises 15 residues. CDR3 nucleotide sequence: TGCGCCAGCAGCTTGGGACAGGGGGCGATTATGGGCTACACCTTC. This gives the protein CASSLGQGAIMGYTF.

The chain couples TRBV6-5 to TRBJ2-5; D gene uncertain. V lost 4 bases and J 5 bases, leaving 5 bases between the germline ends. Germline CDR1 reads MNHEY; CDR2 reads SVGAGI. The CDR3 consists of 11 residues. The chain's CDR3 is CASSSGETQYF. The DNA for the CDR3 is TGTGCCAGCAGTTCCGGGGAGACCCAGTACTTC.

The chain couples TRBV7-9 to TRBJ2-1, with a possible D match to TRBD2 (6 bases). The V end was cut by 6 bases, the J end by 3 bases, with 18 bases between. The CDR3 consists of 16 residues. Germline lookup yields CDR1 SEHNR and CDR2 FQNEAQ (reference sequence). CDR3 sequence: CASSQTSRWVYNEQFF. CDR3 sequence (DNA): TGTGCCAGCAGTCAGACTAGTCGATGGGTCTACAATGAGCAGTTCTTC.

V and J are TRBV5-1 and TRBJ2-3; 7 bases align to TRBD2. This CDR3 has 16 amino acids. Looked up from germline, CDR1 is SGHRS and CDR2 is YFSETQ. After removal of 1 base from V and 1 base from J, the junction contained 6 bases not matched to a gene. The CDR3 is CASSLFAGDGTDTQYF. CDR3 nucleotide sequence: TGCGCCAGCAGCTTGTTTGCGGGAGACGGCACAGATACGCAGTATTTT.

This chain connects TRBV7-3 to TRBJ1-6, with D unresolved. This CDR3 is 14 amino acids long. Germline values: CDR1 SGHTA, CDR2 FQGTGA. The V and J ends lost 2 bases and 8 bases respectively, with 10 bases between them. The chain's CDR3 is CASSLEGRDSPLHF. The CDR3 DNA sequence: TGTGCCAGCAGCTTAGAGGGTAGGGATTCACCCCTCCACTTT.

The V and J genes are TRBV4-2 and TRBJ2-3; D unclear. Trimming pared 1 base from V and 0 bases from J, leaving 5 bases between. This CDR3 contains 14 residues. The germline V gene has CDR1 LGHNA and CDR2 YNFKEQ. CDR3 DNA: TGTGCCAGCAGCCAAGGGCCGAGCACAGATACGCAGTATTTT. This translates into CASSQGPSTDTQYF.